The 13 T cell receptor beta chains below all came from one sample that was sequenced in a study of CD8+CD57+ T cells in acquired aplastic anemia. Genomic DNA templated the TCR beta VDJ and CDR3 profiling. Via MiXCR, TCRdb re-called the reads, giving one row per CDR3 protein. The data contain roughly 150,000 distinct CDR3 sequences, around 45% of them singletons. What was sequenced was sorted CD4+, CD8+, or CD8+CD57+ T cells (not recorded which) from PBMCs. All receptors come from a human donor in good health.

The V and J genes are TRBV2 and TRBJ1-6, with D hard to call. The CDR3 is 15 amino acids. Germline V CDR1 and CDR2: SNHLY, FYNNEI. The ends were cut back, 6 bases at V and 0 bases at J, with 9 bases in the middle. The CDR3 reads CASSVAVSYNSPLHF. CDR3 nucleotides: TGTGCCAGCAGCGTGGCAGTCTCCTATAATTCACCCCTCCACTTT. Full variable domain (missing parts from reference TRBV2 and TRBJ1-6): EPEVTQTPSHQVTQMGQEVILRCVPISNHLYFYWYRQILGQKVEFLVSFYNNEISEKSEIFDDQFSVERPDGSNFTLKIRSTKLEDSAMYFCASSVAVSYNSPLHFGNGTRLTVT.

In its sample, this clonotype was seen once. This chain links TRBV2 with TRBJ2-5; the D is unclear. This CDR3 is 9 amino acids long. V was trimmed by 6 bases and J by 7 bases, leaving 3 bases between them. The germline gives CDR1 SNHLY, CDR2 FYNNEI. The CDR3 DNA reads TGTGCCAGCAGAGGGACCCAGTACTTC. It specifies CASRGTQYF.

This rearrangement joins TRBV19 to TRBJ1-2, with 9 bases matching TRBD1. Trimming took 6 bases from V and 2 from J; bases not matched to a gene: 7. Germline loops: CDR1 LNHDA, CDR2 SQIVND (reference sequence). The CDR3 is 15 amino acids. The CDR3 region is CASSRGQGWNYGYTF. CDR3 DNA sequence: TGTGCCAGTAGCCGGGGACAGGGATGGAACTATGGCTACACCTTC.

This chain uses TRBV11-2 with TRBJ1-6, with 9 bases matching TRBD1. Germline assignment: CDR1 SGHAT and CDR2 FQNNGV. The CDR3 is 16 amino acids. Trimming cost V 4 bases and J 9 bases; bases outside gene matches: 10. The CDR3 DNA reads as TGTGCCAGCAGCTCCACCCACCCGGGACAGGGTTCACCCCTCCACTTT. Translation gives CASSSTHPGQGSPLHF.

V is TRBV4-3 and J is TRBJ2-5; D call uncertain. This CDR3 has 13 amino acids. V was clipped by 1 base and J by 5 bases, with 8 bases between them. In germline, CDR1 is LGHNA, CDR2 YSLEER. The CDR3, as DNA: TGCGCCAGCAGCCAAGCCAGAGACGAGACCCAGTACTTC. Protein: CASSQARDETQYF.

The CDR3 sequence is CASRRTGATNEKLFF. CDR3 coding DNA: TGTGCCAGCAGGAGGACTGGAGCAACTAATGAAAAACTGTTTTTT. V is TRBV6-1 and J is TRBJ1-4; D not resolved. CDR1 is MNHNS and CDR2 is SASEGT in the germline V gene. V lost 6 bases and J lost 0, with 11 bases in between. CDR3 size: 15 residues.

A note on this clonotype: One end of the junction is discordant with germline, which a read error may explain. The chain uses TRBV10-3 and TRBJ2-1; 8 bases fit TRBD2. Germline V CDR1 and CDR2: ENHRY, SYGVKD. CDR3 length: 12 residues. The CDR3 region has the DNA TGCGCCATCAGCAATAGCGGGGCCGAGCAGTTCTTC. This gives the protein CAISNSGAEQFF.

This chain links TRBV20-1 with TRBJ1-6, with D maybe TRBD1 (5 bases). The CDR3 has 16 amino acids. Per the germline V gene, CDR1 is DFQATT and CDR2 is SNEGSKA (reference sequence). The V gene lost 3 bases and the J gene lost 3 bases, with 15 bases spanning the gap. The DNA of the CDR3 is TGCAGTGCTAGCCGGCAGGGTCAAAGCTATAATTCACCCCTCCACTTT. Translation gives CSASRQGQSYNSPLHF.

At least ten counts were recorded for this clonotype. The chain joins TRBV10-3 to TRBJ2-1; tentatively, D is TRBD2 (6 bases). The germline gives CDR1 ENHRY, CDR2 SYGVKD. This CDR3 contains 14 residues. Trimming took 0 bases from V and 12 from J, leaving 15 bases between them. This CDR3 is CAISESAGLDVQFF. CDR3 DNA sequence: TGTGCCATCAGTGAGTCTGCGGGGTTGGACGTGCAGTTCTTC.

This chain's CDR3 is CATSEQGNTEAFF. The CDR3 nucleotides read TGTGCCACCAGCGAACAGGGTAACACTGAAGCTTTCTTT. The chain employs TRBV15 and TRBJ1-1; possible D gene TRBD1, 6 bases. CDR1 and CDR2 (germline): LNHNV, YYDKDF (reference sequence). The V gene lost 5 bases and the J gene lost 2 bases, with 9 bases spanning the gap. CDR3 length: 13 amino acids.

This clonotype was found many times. The CDR3 nucleotides are TGTGCCACCAGCAGAGATGTAGGATGGAACACTGAAGCTTTCTTT. Protein: CATSRDVGWNTEAFF. The chain links TRBV15 to TRBJ1-1; D unclear. The length of the CDR3 is 15 residues. Germline CDR1 reads LNHNV; CDR2 reads YYDKDF (reference sequence). V was pared by 0 bases and J by 1 base, with 9 bases between. The full variable domain, its missing parts supplied by reference TRBV15 and TRBJ1-1, is DAMVIQNPRYQVTQFGKPVTLSCSQTLNHNVMYWYQQKSSQAPKLLFHYYDKDFNNEADTPDNFQSRRPNTSFCFLDIRSPGLGDTAMYLCATSRDVGWNTEAFFGQGTRLTVV.

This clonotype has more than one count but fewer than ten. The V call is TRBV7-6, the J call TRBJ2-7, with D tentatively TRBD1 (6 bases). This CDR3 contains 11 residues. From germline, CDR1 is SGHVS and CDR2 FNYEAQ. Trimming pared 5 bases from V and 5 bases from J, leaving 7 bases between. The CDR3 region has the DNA TGTGCCAGCAGCAACAGGGACGAGCAGTACTTC. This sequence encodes CASSNRDEQYF.

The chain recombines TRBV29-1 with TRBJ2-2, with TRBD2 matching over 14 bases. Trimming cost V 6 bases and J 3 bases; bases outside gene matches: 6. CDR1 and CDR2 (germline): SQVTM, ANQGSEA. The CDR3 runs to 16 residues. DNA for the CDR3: TGCAGCGTGGCCGGGACTAGCGGGAGCCACACCGGGGAGCTGTTTTTT. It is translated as CSVAGTSGSHTGELFF.